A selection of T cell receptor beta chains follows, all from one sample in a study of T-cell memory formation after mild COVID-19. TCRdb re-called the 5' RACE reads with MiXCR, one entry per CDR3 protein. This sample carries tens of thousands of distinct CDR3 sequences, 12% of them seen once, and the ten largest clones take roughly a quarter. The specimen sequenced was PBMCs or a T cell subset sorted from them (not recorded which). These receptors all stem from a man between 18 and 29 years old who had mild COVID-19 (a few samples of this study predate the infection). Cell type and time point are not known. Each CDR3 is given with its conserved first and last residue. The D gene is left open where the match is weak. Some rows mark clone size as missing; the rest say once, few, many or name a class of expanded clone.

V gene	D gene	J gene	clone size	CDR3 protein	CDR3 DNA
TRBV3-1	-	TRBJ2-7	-	CASSQASNSHEQYF	TGTGCCAGCAGCCAAGCTAGTAATTCCCACGAGCAGTACTTC
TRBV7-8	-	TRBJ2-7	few	CASSPYTVVTLSF	TGTGCCAGCAGCCCATACACCGTCGTAACACTCAGTTTC
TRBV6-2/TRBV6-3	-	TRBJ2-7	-	CASSYSLGRRQYF	TGTGCCAGCAGTTACTCACTTGGGCGGAGACAGTACTTC
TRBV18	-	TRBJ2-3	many	CASSPLGGGGTDTQYF	TGTGCCAGCTCACCCCTGGGAGGTGGCGGCACAGATACGCAGTATTTT
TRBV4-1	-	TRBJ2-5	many	CASSPLPGKETQYF	TGCGCCAGCAGCCCCCTCCCGGGGAAAGAGACCCAGTACTTC
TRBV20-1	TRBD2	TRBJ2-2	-	CSAAGTSGLTGELFF	TGCAGTGCTGCCGGGACTAGCGGGCTCACCGGGGAGCTGTTTTTT
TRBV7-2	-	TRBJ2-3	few	CASSLEYQSTDTQYF	TGTGCCAGCAGCTTAGAGTACCAAAGCACAGATACGCAGTATTTT
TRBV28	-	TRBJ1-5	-	CASSLLGKGSNQPQHF	TGTGCCAGCAGTTTGCTGGGCAAGGGGAGTAATCAGCCCCAGCATTTT
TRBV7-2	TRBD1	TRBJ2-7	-	CASSERQGAIDEQYF	TGTGCCAGCAGCGAAAGACAGGGGGCAATCGACGAGCAGTACTTC
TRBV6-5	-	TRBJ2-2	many	CASSFLSGRAGELFF	TGTGCCAGCAGTTTTCTCTCCGGTCGGGCCGGGGAGCTGTTTTTT
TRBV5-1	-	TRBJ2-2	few	CASSAPGLNTGELFF	TGCGCCAGCAGCGCACCGGGACTTAACACCGGGGAGCTGTTTTTT
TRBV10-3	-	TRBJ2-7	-	CAISESSGSYEQYF	TGTGCCATCAGTGAGTCTAGCGGATCCTACGAGCAGTACTTC
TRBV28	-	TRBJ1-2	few	CASRGVEHGYTF	TGTGCCAGCAGGGGGGTTGAACATGGCTACACCTTC
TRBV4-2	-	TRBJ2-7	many	CASSQDLDSSYEQYF	TGTGCCAGCAGCCAAGATTTAGATAGCTCCTACGAGCAGTACTTC
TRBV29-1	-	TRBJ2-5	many	CSVGKGGETQYF	TGCAGCGTTGGTAAAGGGGGAGAGACCCAGTACTTC
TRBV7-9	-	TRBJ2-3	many	CASSFWDRPPDTQYF	TGTGCCAGCAGCTTTTGGGACCGACCCCCAGATACGCAGTATTTT
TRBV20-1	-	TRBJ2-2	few	CSASAPSNTGELFF	TGCAGTGCTAGTGCCCCCTCGAACACCGGGGAGCTGTTTTTT
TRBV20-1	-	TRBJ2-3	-	CSATRGGFTDTQYF	TGCAGTGCTACGAGGGGGGGTTTCACAGATACGCAGTATTTT
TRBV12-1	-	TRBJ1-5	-	CASSFVPLNQPQHF	TGTGCCAGCAGCTTTGTTCCCCTGAATCAGCCCCAGCATTTT
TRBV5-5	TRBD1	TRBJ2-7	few	CASSPTGGSYEQYF	TGTGCCAGCAGCCCGACAGGGGGGAGCTACGAGCAGTACTTC
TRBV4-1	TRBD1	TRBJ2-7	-	CASSRTGGEQYF	TGCGCCAGCAGCCGAACAGGGGGTGAGCAGTACTTC
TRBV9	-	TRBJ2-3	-	CASSVDFRILTDTQYF	TGTGCCAGCAGCGTAGATTTCAGAATCCTCACAGATACGCAGTATTTT
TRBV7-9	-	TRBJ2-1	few	CASSPPHDF	TGTGCCAGCAGCCCCCCCCATGATTTC
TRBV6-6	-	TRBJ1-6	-	CASSNLGTLAF	TGTGCCAGCAGCAACCTCGGGACACTAGCTTTT
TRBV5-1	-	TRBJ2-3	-	CASSSRDSTDTQYF	TGCGCCAGCAGCAGCCGGGACAGCACAGATACGCAGTATTTT
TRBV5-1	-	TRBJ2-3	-	CASSLWGSTDTQYF	TGCGCCAGCAGCTTGTGGGGTTCGACAGATACGCAGTATTTT
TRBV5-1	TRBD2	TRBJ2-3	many	CASSSMTSADTQYF	TGCGCCAGCAGCTCGATGACTAGCGCAGATACGCAGTATTTT
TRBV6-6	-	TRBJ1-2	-	CASSYSGQSYGYTF	TGTGCCAGCAGTTACTCGGGGCAGTCCTATGGCTACACCTTC
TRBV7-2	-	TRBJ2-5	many	CASSRDEGETQYF	TGTGCCAGCAGCCGGGATGAGGGAGAGACCCAGTACTTC
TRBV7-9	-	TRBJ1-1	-	CASTTPGTEAFF	TGTGCCAGCACCACCCCGGGTACTGAAGCTTTCTTT
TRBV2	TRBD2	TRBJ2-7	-	CASRASSGGYEQYF	TGTGCCAGCAGGGCTTCTAGCGGGGGCTACGAGCAGTACTTC
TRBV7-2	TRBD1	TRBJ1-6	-	CASSIGGQGFSPLHF	TGTGCCAGCAGCATAGGGGGACAGGGATTTTCACCCCTCCACTTT
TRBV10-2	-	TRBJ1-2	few	CASRGGGNYGYTF	TGCGCCAGCAGGGGGGGCGGTAACTATGGCTACACCTTC
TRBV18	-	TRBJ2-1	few	CASSRRGYPGNEQFF	TGTGCCAGCTCACGGAGGGGCTACCCCGGGAATGAGCAGTTCTTC
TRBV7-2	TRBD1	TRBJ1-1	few	CASSSRTGEGTEAFF	TGTGCCAGCAGCTCCCGGACAGGGGAAGGAACTGAAGCTTTCTTT
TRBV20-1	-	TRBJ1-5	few	CSARDRDTHQPQHF	TGCAGTGCTAGAGATCGGGACACCCATCAGCCCCAGCATTTT
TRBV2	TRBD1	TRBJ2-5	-	CASNRDREETQYF	TGTGCCAGCAACCGGGACAGGGAAGAGACCCAGTACTTC
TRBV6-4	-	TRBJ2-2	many	CASSEANTGELFF	TGTGCCAGCAGTGAGGCGAACACCGGGGAGCTGTTTTTT
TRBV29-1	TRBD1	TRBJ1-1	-	CSVWGQGGSEAFF	TGCAGCGTGTGGGGACAGGGTGGGTCTGAAGCTTTCTTT
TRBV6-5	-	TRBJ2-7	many	CASSYGDGEQYF	TGTGCCAGCAGTTACGGGGATGGCGAGCAGTACTTC
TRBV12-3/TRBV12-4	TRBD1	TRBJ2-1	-	CASTISPGQGDGYAYNEQFF	TGTGCCAGCACCATCTCTCCGGGACAGGGAGATGGTTACGCATACAATGAGCAGTTCTTC